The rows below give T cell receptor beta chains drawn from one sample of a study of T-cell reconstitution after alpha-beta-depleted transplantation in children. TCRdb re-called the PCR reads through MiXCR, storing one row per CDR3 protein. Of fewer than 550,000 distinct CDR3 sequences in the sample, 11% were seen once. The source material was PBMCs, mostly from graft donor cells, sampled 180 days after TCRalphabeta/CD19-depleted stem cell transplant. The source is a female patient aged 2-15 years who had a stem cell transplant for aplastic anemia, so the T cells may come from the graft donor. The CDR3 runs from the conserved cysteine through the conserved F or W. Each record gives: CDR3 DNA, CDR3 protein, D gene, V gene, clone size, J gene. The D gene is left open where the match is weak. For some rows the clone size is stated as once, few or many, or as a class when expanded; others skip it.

TGTGCCAGCAGCTTACCAGAGACCCAGTACTTC | CASSLPETQYF | NA | TRBV7-9 | NA | TRBJ2-5
TGTGCCAGCAGCGCGGGAGGAGGGACGCAGTATTTT | CASSAGGGTQYF | TRBD2 | TRBV3-1 | few | TRBJ2-3
TGTGCCAGCAGTTTTGCCGGGACAGGGGCCGGCGGGGAGCTGTTTTTT | CASSFAGTGAGGELFF | TRBD1 | TRBV12-3/TRBV12-4 | few | TRBJ2-2
TGTGCCAGTAAGGGCGGGGCGGGAGAGACCCAGTACTTC | CASKGGAGETQYF | NA | TRBV19 | few | TRBJ2-5
TGTGCCAGCAGTGAAGCACGGTCGGCAGGCTACACCTTC | CASSEARSAGYTF | NA | TRBV6-1 | few | TRBJ1-2
TGTGCCAGTAGTCTAACCGCGGGAGTGGAGCAGTTCTTC | CASSLTAGVEQFF | TRBD2 | TRBV19 | few | TRBJ2-1
TGTGCCATCAGTGGACAGAGGAACACTGAAGCTTTCTTT | CAISGQRNTEAFF | NA | TRBV10-3 | NA | TRBJ1-1
TGTGCCAGTAGAGGCGCGGACAGGGGGAACGAGCAGTACTTC | CASRGADRGNEQYF | TRBD1 | TRBV28 | few | TRBJ2-7
TGTGCCAGCAGTTACTGGGTAGCGGTAAGCTCCTACAATGAGCAGTTCTTC | CASSYWVAVSSYNEQFF | NA | TRBV6-2/TRBV6-3 | few | TRBJ2-1
TGTGCCAGCAGCTTAACAGCAGGCTCTGGAAACACCATATATTTT | CASSLTAGSGNTIYF | NA | TRBV7-9 | few | TRBJ1-3
TGTGCCAGCAGCTTTATTCTGAGGGGCAGGGGGCGGAACACTGAAGCTTTCTTT | CASSFILRGRGRNTEAFF | TRBD1 | TRBV11-2 | NA | TRBJ1-1
TGCGCCAGCAGCCAAGATCCTTACCCGGGAATGAGGAACTTC | CASSQDPYPGMRNF | NA | TRBV4-3 | few | TRBJ2-1
TGCGCCAGCAGCTTCCAGGGGCTCGTCAACCCCCACTATGGCTACACCTTC | CASSFQGLVNPHYGYTF | NA | TRBV5-1 | few | TRBJ1-2
TGTGCCAGCAGCTTAAAACGCGACCCGGGGTTCATGAACACTGAAGCTTTCTTT | CASSLKRDPGFMNTEAFF | NA | TRBV11-2 | many | TRBJ1-1
TGTGCCAGCACCCGGAGAGGGGCCAACGTCCTGACTTTC | CASTRRGANVLTF | NA | TRBV12-3/TRBV12-4 | many | TRBJ2-6
TGTGCCAGCAGCTTAGTAGGGCCGACTAATAAACAAGAGACCCAGTACTTC | CASSLVGPTNKQETQYF | NA | TRBV11-2 | many | TRBJ2-5
TGTGCCAGCGGCCAATATCAGCCCCAGCATTTT | CASGQYQPQHF | NA | TRBV7-2 | few | TRBJ1-5
TGCAGTGCTAGCAATCCTAAAAGCGGGGTGGGCCCAGATACGCAGTATTTT | CSASNPKSGVGPDTQYF | TRBD2 | TRBV20-1 | NA | TRBJ2-3
TGTGCCACCAGTGATCCCGGGACCTCCTACGAGCAGTACTTC | CATSDPGTSYEQYF | NA | TRBV24-1 | many | TRBJ2-7
TGTGCCAGCAGCTTGGCCGTGGGACCCGAGGCCGGGGAGCTGTTTTTT | CASSLAVGPEAGELFF | NA | TRBV5-5 | NA | TRBJ2-2
TGTGCCAGCAGCGTAGGGTTAGCGGGCGGCAGCACAGATACGCAGTATTTT | CASSVGLAGGSTDTQYF | TRBD2 | TRBV9 | few | TRBJ2-3
TGTGCCAGCAGTGAAGCGGGGGAGGCTAATGAAAAACTGTTTTTT | CASSEAGEANEKLFF | NA | TRBV25-1 | NA | TRBJ1-4
TGTGCCAGCTCGTCCCCGGACATTAAGGTCGTGGACAATGAGCAGTTCTTC | CASSSPDIKVVDNEQFF | NA | TRBV18 | few | TRBJ2-1
TGCGCCAGCAGCAGGGCGGAAACCTCTGGAAACACCATATATTTT | CASSRAETSGNTIYF | NA | TRBV5-1 | NA | TRBJ1-3
TGTGCCAGCAGCTTGGGGACAGAATCCTACGAGCAGTACTTC | CASSLGTESYEQYF | NA | TRBV5-7 | many | TRBJ2-7
TGTGCCAGCAGCGTAAAGGCAGGGATGGGAGATACGCAGTATTTT | CASSVKAGMGDTQYF | NA | TRBV9 | few | TRBJ2-3
TGTGCCAGCAGTTATCGGACTGAAGCTTTCTTT | CASSYRTEAFF | NA | TRBV6-6 | NA | TRBJ1-1
TGTGCCACCAGCAGAGGGGCGGGACAGGTGGATACGCAGTATTTT | CATSRGAGQVDTQYF | TRBD1 | TRBV15 | few | TRBJ2-3
TGTGCCAGCAGCCTGTGGCCGCCGGGACCGGGCGAAGAGACCCAGTACTTC | CASSLWPPGPGEETQYF | NA | TRBV27 | few | TRBJ2-5
TGTGCCAGCAGCCAAGAGGGCCAGCGGTCCCGTACAGATACGCAGTATTTT | CASSQEGQRSRTDTQYF | NA | TRBV4-2 | few | TRBJ2-3
TGTGCCAGCGGGAGGACAGGGTTGACCACCGGGGAGCTGTTTTTT | CASGRTGLTTGELFF | TRBD1 | TRBV6-1 | few | TRBJ2-2